These T cell receptor beta chains were read from a single sample in a study of CD8 T cells in Susac syndrome. Each CDR3 protein is one row after TCRdb ran MiXCR on the immunoSEQ multiplex PCR reads. The sample lists roughly 120,000 distinct CDR3 sequences, roughly 94% seen once, with around 0.12% in the top ten. The sequencing input was CD4+ T cells from PBMCs. These receptors were taken from a human donor with multiple sclerosis. Both conserved end residues are part of each CDR3. The D gene is left open where the match is weak. For some rows the clone size is stated as once, few or many, or as a class when expanded; others skip it.

size	length	D	V	J	CDR3	DNA
-	16	-	TRBV5-4	TRBJ2-6	CASSPSVESGANVLTF	TGTGCCAGCAGCCCCTCGGTGGAATCAGGGGCCAACGTCCTGACTTTC
-	15	TRBD1	TRBV2	TRBJ1-1	CASSGQGPGNTEAFF	TGTGCCAGCAGCGGACAGGGACCAGGGAACACTGAAGCTTTCTTT
-	12	-	TRBV30	TRBJ2-1	CAWTGGAAEQFF	TGTGCCTGGACTGGCGGGGCAGCTGAGCAGTTCTTC
-	16	-	TRBV20-1	TRBJ1-2	CSARDSRAGNRHGYTF	TGCAGTGCTAGAGATTCTCGAGCAGGGAATAGGCATGGCTACACCTTC
-	13	-	TRBV7-2	TRBJ2-5	CASERVPQETQYF	TGTGCCAGCGAGAGGGTCCCTCAAGAGACCCAGTACTTC
-	13	-	TRBV12-3/TRBV12-4	TRBJ1-1	CASRDSSFTEAFF	TGTGCCAGCAGGGACAGCTCCTTTACTGAAGCTTTCTTT
once	15	-	TRBV20-1	TRBJ2-5	CSASLPPRVRETQYF	TGCAGTGCTAGCCTACCTCCTAGGGTTCGCGAGACCCAGTACTTC
-	11	-	TRBV15	TRBJ2-3	CATSRANTQYF	TGTGCCACCAGCAGGGCCAATACGCAGTATTTT
-	15	-	TRBV9	TRBJ1-1	CASSVTGNRDTEAFF	TGTGCCAGCAGCGTAACCGGGAATCGAGACACTGAAGCTTTCTTT
-	11	-	TRBV2	TRBJ2-3	CASRGTDTQYF	TGTGCCAGCCGGGGCACAGATACGCAGTATTTT
-	13	TRBD1	TRBV6-5	TRBJ1-1	CASSPTGDTEAFF	TGTGCCAGCAGCCCGACAGGGGACACTGAAGCTTTCTTT
-	14	TRBD1	TRBV7-2	TRBJ1-1	CASSPDRMNTEAFF	TGTGCCAGCAGTCCGGACAGGATGAACACTGAAGCTTTCTTT
-	15	TRBD2	TRBV30	TRBJ2-3	CAWSPLADRTDTQYF	TGTGCCTGGTCCCCCCTAGCGGACCGCACAGATACGCAGTATTTT
-	14	-	TRBV29-1	TRBJ1-1	CSVDGGQLNTEAFF	TGCAGCGTTGATGGGGGGCAACTAAACACTGAAGCTTTCTTT
-	15	-	TRBV19	TRBJ1-5	CASTPAGNSNQPQHF	TGTGCCAGTACCCCCGCGGGGAATAGCAATCAGCCCCAGCATTTT
once	18	TRBD2	TRBV7-8	TRBJ2-5	CASSFGLAGASFQETQYF	TGTGCCAGCAGCTTTGGTCTAGCGGGGGCCTCTTTCCAAGAGACCCAGTACTTC
-	14	-	TRBV5-1	TRBJ1-1	CASRTRGLNTEAFF	TGCGCCAGCAGAACTCGGGGATTGAACACTGAGGCTTTCTTT
-	13	-	TRBV2	TRBJ1-5	CASSGGINQPQHF	TGTGCCAGCAGTGGAGGGATCAATCAGCCCCAGCATTTT
-	15	-	TRBV4-3	TRBJ1-2	CASSQGFRAERGYTF	TGCGCCAGCAGCCAGGGTTTTAGGGCCGAACGTGGCTACACCTTC
-	14	-	TRBV12-3/TRBV12-4	TRBJ1-1	CASSLRGGNTEAFF	TGTGCCAGCAGTTTAAGAGGGGGGAACACTGAAGCTTTCTTT
-	14	TRBD1	TRBV12-3/TRBV12-4	TRBJ1-1	CASSRTGLNTEAFF	TGTGCCAGCAGTCGGACAGGGCTGAACACTGAAGCTTTCTTT
-	13	-	TRBV9	TRBJ2-7	CASSPQGRREQYF	TGTGCCAGCAGCCCCCAGGGTCGTCGCGAGCAGTACTTC
-	13	-	TRBV6-5	TRBJ1-1	CASTISPGTEAFF	TGTGCCAGCACCATATCTCCGGGGACTGAAGCTTTCTTT
few	14	TRBD1	TRBV15	TRBJ2-7	CATSPGTGEYEQYF	TGTGCCACCAGCCCCGGGACAGGGGAGTACGAGCAGTACTTC
-	12	-	TRBV20-1	TRBJ2-5	CRAGGLQETQYF	TGCAGAGCCGGGGGGCTTCAAGAGACCCAGTACTTC
-	13	-	TRBV24-1	TRBJ2-2	CATSDGYTGELFF	TGTGCCACCAGTGACGGGTACACCGGGGAGCTGTTTTTT
-	13	TRBD1	TRBV7-2	TRBJ2-7	CASSPRTGNEQYF	TGTGCCAGCAGCCCACGGACAGGGAACGAGCAGTACTTC
-	16	TRBD1	TRBV20-1	TRBJ1-5	CSARLPGQESNQPQHF	TGCAGTGCTAGACTCCCGGGACAGGAGAGCAATCAGCCCCAGCATTTT
-	15	TRBD1	TRBV3-1	TRBJ1-2	CASSQGTGNDYGYTF	TGTGCCAGCAGCCAAGGGACAGGGAACGACTATGGCTACACCTTC
-	15	-	TRBV19	TRBJ2-1	CASSIGGYTYNEQFF	TGTGCCAGTAGTATTGGGGGATACACTTACAATGAGCAGTTCTTC
-	14	-	TRBV7-2	TRBJ2-1	CASSLRRAYNEQFF	TGTGCCAGCAGCTTACGGCGGGCCTACAATGAGCAGTTCTTC
-	15	TRBD2	TRBV7-9	TRBJ2-4	CASSSLAGAKNIQYF	TGTGCCAGCAGCTCCTTAGCGGGAGCCAAAAACATTCAGTACTTC
-	13	-	TRBV14	TRBJ2-6	CATGGAGANVLTF	TGTGCCACCGGCGGGGCTGGGGCCAACGTCCTGACTTTC
-	12	-	TRBV3-1	TRBJ2-7	CASSQGLDEQYF	TGTGCCAGCAGCCAAGGTCTCGACGAGCAGTACTTC
-	14	-	TRBV18	TRBJ2-3	CASSISGVTDTQYF	TGTGCCAGCTCCATCTCGGGGGTCACAGATACGCAGTATTTT
-	15	TRBD2	TRBV18	TRBJ2-7	CASSPAGGPSYEQYF	TGTGCCAGCTCACCGGCGGGAGGCCCCTCCTACGAGCAGTACTTC
-	15	TRBD1	TRBV3-1	TRBJ1-4	CASSQEGTGNEKLFF	TGTGCCAGCAGCCAAGAGGGGACAGGGAATGAAAAACTGTTTTTT
-	14	-	TRBV7-8	TRBJ1-1	CASSPLGGPSGAFF	TGTGCCAGCAGCCCCCTAGGGGGGCCCAGTGGAGCTTTCTTT
-	15	TRBD1	TRBV4-3	TRBJ2-2	CASSQEGRGPGELFF	TGCGCCAGCAGCCAAGAGGGCAGGGGGCCCGGGGAGCTGTTTTTT
-	13	-	TRBV12-3/TRBV12-4	TRBJ2-6	CASSFWVPNVLTF	TGTGCCAGCAGTTTCTGGGTACCCAACGTCCTGACTTTC
-	16	-	TRBV3-1	TRBJ2-6	CASSQVMGPGANVLTF	TGTGCCAGCAGCCAAGTGATGGGGCCTGGGGCCAACGTCCTGACTTTC
-	15	-	TRBV30	TRBJ1-1	CAWSVPQPTRTEAFF	TGTGCCTGGAGTGTACCCCAGCCAACAAGGACTGAAGCTTTCTTT
-	15	TRBD1	TRBV25-1	TRBJ1-4	CASSEGQGVGEKLFF	TGTGCCAGCAGTGAAGGGCAGGGGGTGGGTGAAAAACTGTTTTTT
-	13	-	TRBV10-1	TRBJ2-7	CASSPGTRSRQYF	TGCGCCAGCAGTCCCGGGACGAGAAGTCGGCAGTACTTC
-	13	-	TRBV2	TRBJ1-2	CACRVGAGDGYTF	TGTGCCTGCAGAGTTGGAGCCGGCGATGGCTACACCTTC
-	13	-	TRBV18	TRBJ2-1	CASSLGHPAEQFF	TGTGCCAGCTCCCTCGGACATCCCGCTGAGCAGTTCTTC
-	13	-	TRBV6-2/TRBV6-3	TRBJ1-6	CASSFSRDSPLHF	TGTGCCAGCAGTTTTAGTCGGGATTCACCCCTCCACTTT
-	13	-	TRBV7-9	TRBJ2-7	CASSSSGAYEQYF	TGTGCCAGCAGCTCCTCGGGGGCCTACGAGCAGTACTTC
-	13	-	TRBV18	TRBJ1-5	CASTEQRQQPQHF	TGTGCCAGCACTGAACAGAGACAACAGCCCCAGCATTTT
-	13	-	TRBV19	TRBJ1-1	CASSIPEGFEAFF	TGTGCCAGTAGTATCCCGGAGGGGTTTGAAGCTTTCTTT
-	16	TRBD2	TRBV7-9	TRBJ2-7	CASSHTALAGTYEQYF	TGTGCCAGCAGTCATACGGCACTAGCGGGGACCTACGAGCAGTACTTC
-	13	-	TRBV7-6	TRBJ1-2	CASSLGHSYGYTF	TGTGCCAGCAGCTTAGGACACTCCTATGGCTACACCTTC
-	16	-	TRBV5-4	TRBJ1-1	CASSLGGAESATEAFF	TGTGCCAGCAGCTTGGGGGGGGCTGAATCGGCCACTGAAGCTTTCTTT
-	14	-	TRBV7-9	TRBJ1-6	CASSFWGADSPLHF	TGTGCCAGCAGCTTTTGGGGTGCGGATTCACCCCTCCACTTT
-	17	-	TRBV12-3/TRBV12-4	TRBJ1-5	CASSWGGPLYSNQPQHF	TGTGCCAGCAGTTGGGGGGGGCCCCTTTATAGCAATCAGCCCCAGCATTTT
-	14	TRBD2	TRBV27	TRBJ2-7	CASSVSGSSYEQYF	TGTGCCAGCAGCGTTAGCGGGAGCTCCTACGAGCAGTACTTC
-	15	TRBD2	TRBV27	TRBJ2-2	CASSLLAGDTGELFF	TGTGCCAGCAGTTTACTAGCGGGAGACACCGGGGAGCTGTTTTTT
-	13	-	TRBV20-1	TRBJ1-2	CSAPFIRGYGYTF	TGCAGTGCACCCTTCATTCGGGGCTATGGCTACACCTTC